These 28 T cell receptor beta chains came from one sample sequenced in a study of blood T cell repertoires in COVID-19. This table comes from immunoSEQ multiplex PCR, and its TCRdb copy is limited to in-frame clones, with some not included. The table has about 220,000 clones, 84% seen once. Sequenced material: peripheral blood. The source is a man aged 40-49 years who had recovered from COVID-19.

CDR3 amino acids: CASSPVGWGDNEQFF. In DNA, the CDR3 is TGTGCCAGCAGCCCCGTTGGGTGGGGGGACAATGAGCAGTTCTTC. V is TRBV7-2 and J is TRBJ2-1, with D possibly TRBD2 on 6 matching bases. V lost 5 bases to trimming and J lost 5 bases, with 16 bases between them. The CDR3 extends over 15 amino acids. Germline V lookup: CDR1 SGHTA, CDR2 FQGNSA.

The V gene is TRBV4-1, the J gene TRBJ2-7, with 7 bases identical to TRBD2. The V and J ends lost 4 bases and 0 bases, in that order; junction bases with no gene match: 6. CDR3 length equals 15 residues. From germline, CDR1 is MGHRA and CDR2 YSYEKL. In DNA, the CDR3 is TGCGCCAGCAGCCCCCTGGGCGGGGGCTCCTACGAGCAGTACTTC. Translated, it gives CASSPLGGGSYEQYF.

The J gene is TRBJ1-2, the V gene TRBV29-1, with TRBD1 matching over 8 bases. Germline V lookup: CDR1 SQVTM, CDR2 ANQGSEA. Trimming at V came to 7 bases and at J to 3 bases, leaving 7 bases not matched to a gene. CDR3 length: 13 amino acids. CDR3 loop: CSAAGGLDYGYTF. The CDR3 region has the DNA TGCAGCGCTGCAGGGGGCTTGGACTATGGCTACACCTTC.

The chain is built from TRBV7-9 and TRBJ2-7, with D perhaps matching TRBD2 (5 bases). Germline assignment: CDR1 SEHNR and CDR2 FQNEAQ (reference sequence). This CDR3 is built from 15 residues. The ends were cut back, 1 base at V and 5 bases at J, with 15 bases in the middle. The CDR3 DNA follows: TGTGCCAGCAGCTTAGGAAGTTCGGGGATCGACGAGCAGTACTTC. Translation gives CASSLGSSGIDEQYF.

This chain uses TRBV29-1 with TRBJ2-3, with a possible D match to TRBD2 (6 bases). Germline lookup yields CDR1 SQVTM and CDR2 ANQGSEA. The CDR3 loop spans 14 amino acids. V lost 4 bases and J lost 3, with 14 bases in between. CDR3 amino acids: CSVVPSGRTDTQYF. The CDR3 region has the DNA TGCAGCGTTGTACCCTCAGGGAGGACAGATACGCAGTATTTT.

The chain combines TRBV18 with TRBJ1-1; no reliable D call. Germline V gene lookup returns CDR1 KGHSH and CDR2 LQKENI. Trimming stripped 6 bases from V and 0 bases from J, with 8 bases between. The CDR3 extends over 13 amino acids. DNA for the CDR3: TGTGCCAGCTCCGAATCGGTGAACACTGAAGCTTTCTTT. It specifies CASSESVNTEAFF.

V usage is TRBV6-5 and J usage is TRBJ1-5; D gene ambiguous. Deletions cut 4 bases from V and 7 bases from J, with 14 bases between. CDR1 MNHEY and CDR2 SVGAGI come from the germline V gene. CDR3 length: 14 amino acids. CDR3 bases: TGTGCCAGCAGTTCTCCGGTGGGCAGCCAGCCCCAGCATTTT. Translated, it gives CASSSPVGSQPQHF.

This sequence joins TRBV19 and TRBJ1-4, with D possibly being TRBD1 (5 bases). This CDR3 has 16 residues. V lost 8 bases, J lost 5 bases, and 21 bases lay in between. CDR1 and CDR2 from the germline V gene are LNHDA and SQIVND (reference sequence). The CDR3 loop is CASGSYSGLSNEKLFF. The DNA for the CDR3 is TGTGCCAGTGGTTCTTACTCGGGACTCTCGAATGAAAAACTGTTTTTT.

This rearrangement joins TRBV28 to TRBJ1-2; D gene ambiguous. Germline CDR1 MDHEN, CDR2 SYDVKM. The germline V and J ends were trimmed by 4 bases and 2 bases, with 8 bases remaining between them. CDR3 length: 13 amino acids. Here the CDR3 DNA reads TGTGCCAGCAGTTCTGGGCAAAACTATGGCTACACCTTC. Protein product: CASSSGQNYGYTF.

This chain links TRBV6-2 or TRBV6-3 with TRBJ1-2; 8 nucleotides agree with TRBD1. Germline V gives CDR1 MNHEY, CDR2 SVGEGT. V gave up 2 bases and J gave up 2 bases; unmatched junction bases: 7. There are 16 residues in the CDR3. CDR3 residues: CASSYKFRQGNYGYTF. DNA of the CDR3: TGTGCCAGCAGTTACAAGTTCCGACAGGGGAACTATGGCTACACCTTC.

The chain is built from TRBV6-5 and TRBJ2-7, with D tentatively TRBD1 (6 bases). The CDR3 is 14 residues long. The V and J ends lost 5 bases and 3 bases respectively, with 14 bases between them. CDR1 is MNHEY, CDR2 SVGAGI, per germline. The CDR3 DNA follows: TGTGCCAGCAGTCCCCTCTCCAGGGGCTACGAGCAGTACTTC. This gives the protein CASSPLSRGYEQYF.

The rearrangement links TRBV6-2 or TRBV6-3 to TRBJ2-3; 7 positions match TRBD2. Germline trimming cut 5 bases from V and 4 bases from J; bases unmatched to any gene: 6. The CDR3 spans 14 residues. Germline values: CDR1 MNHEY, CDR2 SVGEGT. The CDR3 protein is CASSPLAEPDTQYF. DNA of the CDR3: TGTGCCAGCAGTCCCCTAGCGGAACCAGATACGCAGTATTTT.

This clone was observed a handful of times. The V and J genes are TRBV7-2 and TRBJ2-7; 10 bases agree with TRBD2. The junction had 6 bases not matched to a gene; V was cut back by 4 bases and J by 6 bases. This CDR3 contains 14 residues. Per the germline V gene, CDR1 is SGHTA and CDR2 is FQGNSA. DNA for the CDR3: TGTGCCAGCAGCTCGCTAGCGGGAGTTACCGAGCAGTACTTC. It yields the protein CASSSLAGVTEQYF. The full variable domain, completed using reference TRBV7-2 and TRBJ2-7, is GAGVSQSPSNKVTEKGKDVELRCDPISGHTALYWYRQSLGQGLEFLIYFQGNSAPDKSGLPSDRFSAERTGGSVSTLTIQRTQQEDSAVYLCASSSLAGVTEQYFGPGTRLTVT.

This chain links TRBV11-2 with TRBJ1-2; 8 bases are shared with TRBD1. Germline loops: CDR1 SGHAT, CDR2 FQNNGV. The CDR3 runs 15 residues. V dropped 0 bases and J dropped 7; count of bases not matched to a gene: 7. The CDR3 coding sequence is TGTGCCAGCAGCTTAGAGATGCAGGGGGCGGGTGGCTACACCTTC. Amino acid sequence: CASSLEMQGAGGYTF. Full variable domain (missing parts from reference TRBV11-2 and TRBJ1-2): EAGVAQSPRYKIIEKRQSVAFWCNPISGHATLYWYQQILGQGPKLLIQFQNNGVVDDSQLPKDRFSAERLKGVDSTLKIQPAKLEDSAVYLCASSLEMQGAGGYTFGSGTRLTVV.

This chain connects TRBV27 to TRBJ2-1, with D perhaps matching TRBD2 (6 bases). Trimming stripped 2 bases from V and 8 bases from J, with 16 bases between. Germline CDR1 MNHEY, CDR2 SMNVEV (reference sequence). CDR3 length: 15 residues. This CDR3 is CASSLTGTSRDEQFF. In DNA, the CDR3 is TGTGCCAGCAGTTTAACCGGGACTTCTCGGGATGAGCAGTTCTTC.

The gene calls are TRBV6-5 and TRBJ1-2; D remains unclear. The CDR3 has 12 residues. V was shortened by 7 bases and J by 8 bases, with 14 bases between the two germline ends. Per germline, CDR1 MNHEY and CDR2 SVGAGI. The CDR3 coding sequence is TGTGCCAGCACCCGCCGGGGTTTGGGCTACACCTTC. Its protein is CASTRRGLGYTF.

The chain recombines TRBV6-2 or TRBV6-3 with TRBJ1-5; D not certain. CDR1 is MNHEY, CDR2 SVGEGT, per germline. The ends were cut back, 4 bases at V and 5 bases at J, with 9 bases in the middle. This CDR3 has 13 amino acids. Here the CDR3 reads CASSLHNDQPQHF. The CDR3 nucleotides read TGTGCCAGCAGTTTACACAATGATCAGCCCCAGCATTTT.

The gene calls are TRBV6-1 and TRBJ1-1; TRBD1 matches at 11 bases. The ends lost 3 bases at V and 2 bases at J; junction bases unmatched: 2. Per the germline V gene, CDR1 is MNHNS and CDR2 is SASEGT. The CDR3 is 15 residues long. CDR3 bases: TGTGCCAGCAGTGACCGGACAGGGGGCAACACTGAAGCTTTCTTT. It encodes CASSDRTGGNTEAFF.

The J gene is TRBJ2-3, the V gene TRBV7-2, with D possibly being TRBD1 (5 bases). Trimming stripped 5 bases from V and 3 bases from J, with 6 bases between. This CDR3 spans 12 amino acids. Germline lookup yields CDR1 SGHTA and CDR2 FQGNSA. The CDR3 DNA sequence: TGTGCCAGCAGCCAGGGAACAGATACGCAGTATTTT. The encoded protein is CASSQGTDTQYF.

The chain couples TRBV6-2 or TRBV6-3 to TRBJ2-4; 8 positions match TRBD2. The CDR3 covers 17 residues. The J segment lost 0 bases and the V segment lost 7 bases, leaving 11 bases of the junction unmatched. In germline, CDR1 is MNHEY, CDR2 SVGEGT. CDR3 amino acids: CASNPIGLASAKNIQYF. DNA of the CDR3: TGTGCCAGCAACCCTATAGGACTAGCCTCAGCCAAAAACATTCAGTACTTC.

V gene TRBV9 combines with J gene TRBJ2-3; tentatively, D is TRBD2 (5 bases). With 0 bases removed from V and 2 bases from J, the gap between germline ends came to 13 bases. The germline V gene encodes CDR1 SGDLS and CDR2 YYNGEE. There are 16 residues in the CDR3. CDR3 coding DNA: TGTGCCAGCAGCGTAGGGGTGTCGGGATACACAGATACGCAGTATTTT. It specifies CASSVGVSGYTDTQYF.

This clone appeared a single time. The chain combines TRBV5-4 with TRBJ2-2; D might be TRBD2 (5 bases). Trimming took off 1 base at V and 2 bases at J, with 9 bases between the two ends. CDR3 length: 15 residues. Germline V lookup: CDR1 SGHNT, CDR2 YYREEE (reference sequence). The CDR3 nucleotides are TGTGCCAGCAGCTTGCCGGGGATCAACACCGGGGAGCTGTTTTTT. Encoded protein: CASSLPGINTGELFF.

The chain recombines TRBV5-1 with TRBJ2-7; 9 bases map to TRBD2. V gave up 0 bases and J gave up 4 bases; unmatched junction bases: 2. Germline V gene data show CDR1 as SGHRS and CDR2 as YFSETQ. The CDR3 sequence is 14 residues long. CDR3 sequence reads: CASSLGLAVYEQYF. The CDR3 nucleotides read TGCGCCAGCAGCTTGGGACTAGCGGTTTACGAGCAGTACTTC.

The CDR3 DNA is TGCGCCAGCAGCCAAGTACAGGGGTCCTACAATGAGCAGTTCTTC. This gives the protein CASSQVQGSYNEQFF. The chain is built from TRBV4-3 and TRBJ2-1; 7 positions agree with TRBD1. The V gene's germline CDR1 is LGHNA and CDR2 YSLEER. Trimming removed 1 base from V and 1 base from J; junction bases left unmatched: 1. The CDR3 has 15 amino acids.

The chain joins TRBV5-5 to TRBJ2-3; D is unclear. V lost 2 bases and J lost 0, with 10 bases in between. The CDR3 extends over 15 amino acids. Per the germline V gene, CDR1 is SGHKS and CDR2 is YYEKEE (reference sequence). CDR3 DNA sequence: TGTGCCAGCAGCTTTCCCCCTTCTAGCACAGATACGCAGTATTTT. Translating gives CASSFPPSSTDTQYF. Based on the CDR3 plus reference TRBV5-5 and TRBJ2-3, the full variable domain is DAGVTQSPTHLIKTRGQQVTLRCSPISGHKSVSWYQQVLGQGPQFIFQYYEKEERGRGNFPDRFSARQFPNYSSELNVNALLLGDSALYLCASSFPPSSTDTQYFGPGTRLTVL.

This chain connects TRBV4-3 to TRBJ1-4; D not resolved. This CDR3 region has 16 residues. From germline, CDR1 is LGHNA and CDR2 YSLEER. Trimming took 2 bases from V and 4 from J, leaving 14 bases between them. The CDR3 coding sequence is TGCGCCAGCAGCCAAACCCTCGGGGTCCTTAATGAAAAACTGTTTTTT. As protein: CASSQTLGVLNEKLFF.

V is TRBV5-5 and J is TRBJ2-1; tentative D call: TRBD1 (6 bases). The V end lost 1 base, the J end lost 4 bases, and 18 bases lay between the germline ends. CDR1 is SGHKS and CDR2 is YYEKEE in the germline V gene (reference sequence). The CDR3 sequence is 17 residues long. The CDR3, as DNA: TGTGCCAGCAGCTTGACGTTGGGGACAAGCTTTTACAATGAGCAGTTCTTC. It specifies CASSLTLGTSFYNEQFF.

CDR3: CASSYGRENTEAFF. The CDR3 DNA is TGTGCCAGCAGTTACGGGAGGGAGAACACTGAAGCTTTCTTT. The V call is TRBV6-2 or TRBV6-3, the J call TRBJ1-1; D is undetermined. This CDR3 comprises 14 residues. CDR1 MNHEY and CDR2 SVGEGT come from the germline V gene. The ends were cut back, 2 bases at V and 1 base at J, with 8 bases in the middle.